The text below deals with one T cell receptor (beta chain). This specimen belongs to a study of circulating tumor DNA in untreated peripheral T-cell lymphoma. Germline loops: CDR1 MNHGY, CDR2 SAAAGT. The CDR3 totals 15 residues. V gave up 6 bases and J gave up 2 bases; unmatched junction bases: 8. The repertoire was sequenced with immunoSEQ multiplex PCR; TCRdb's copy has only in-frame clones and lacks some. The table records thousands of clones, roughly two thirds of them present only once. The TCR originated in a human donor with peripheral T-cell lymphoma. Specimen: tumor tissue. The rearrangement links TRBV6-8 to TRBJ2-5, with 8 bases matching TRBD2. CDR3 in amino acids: CASRGSGSGQETQYF. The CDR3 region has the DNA TGTGCCAGCAGGGGAAGCGGGAGTGGACAAGAGACCCAGTACTTC.